The 20 T cell receptor beta chains below all came from one sample that was sequenced in a study of Ad26.COV2.S vaccination and SARS-CoV-2 variants. Assay: immunoSEQ multiplex PCR; the TCRdb copy retains only in-frame clones and omits some. The sample yields 430,000 or so clones, roughly 89% seen once. Treatment noted: roughly 18 received Ad26.COV2.S at low or high dose, single or two shots; 5 received placebo; per-sample allocation not given. The study sampled participants on day 63 after the first vaccine or placebo injection. The material sequenced was peripheral blood, taken in a trial of Ad26.COV2.S vaccine versus placebo. These receptors all come from a person aged 18-65 years who received the Ad26.COV2.S COVID-19 vaccine or a placebo.

This sequence joins TRBV27 and TRBJ1-1; D is possibly TRBD1 (6 bases). CDR3 length: 15 residues. V shed 6 bases and J shed 10 bases, with 24 bases lying between them. Per the germline V gene, CDR1 is MNHEY and CDR2 is SMNVEV (reference sequence). DNA of the CDR3: TGTGCCAGCAGCGACCTGGGACAACTCAACGGGCCAGCTTTCTTT. This translates into CASSDLGQLNGPAFF.

Here the CDR3 DNA reads TGTGCCAGCAGCCAATTCCCAGGGATTTCGACTGGGGCCAACGTCCTGACTTTC. Translated, it gives CASSQFPGISTGANVLTF. The chain combines TRBV3-1 (or the pseudogene TRBV3-2) with TRBJ2-6; D may be TRBD1 (5 bases). The CDR3 is 18 residues long. The germline gives CDR1 LGHDT, CDR2 YNNKEL (reference sequence). Trimming took 2 bases from V and 2 from J, leaving 16 bases between them.

V is TRBV24-1 and J is TRBJ2-2, with D unclear. Germline V gene sequence: CDR1 KGHDR, CDR2 SFDVKD. There are 14 residues in the CDR3. V lost 2 bases, J lost 8 bases, and 11 bases lay in between. CDR3 in amino acids: CATSDSPLSGELFF. In DNA form, the CDR3 reads TGTGCCACCAGTGATTCCCCACTTTCTGGGGAGCTGTTTTTT.

This chain joins TRBV29-1 and TRBJ2-2; a weak D match, TRBD1 (5 bases). V lost 7 bases to trimming and J lost 0 bases, with 6 bases between them. The germline CDR1 and CDR2 sequences are SQVTM and ANQGSEA. The length of the CDR3 is 12 residues. CDR3 coding DNA: TGCAGCGCCAGGGCGAACACCGGGGAGCTGTTTTTT. Residues: CSARANTGELFF.

The chain employs TRBV28 and TRBJ1-4, with 7 bases fitting TRBD1. The CDR3 runs 17 residues. The germline gives CDR1 MDHEN, CDR2 SYDVKM. Trimming at V came to 4 bases and at J to 3 bases, leaving 11 bases not matched to a gene. The CDR3 spells CASSYSQTGRPNEKLFF. The DNA of the CDR3 is TGTGCCAGCAGTTACTCTCAGACAGGGCGGCCTAATGAAAAACTGTTTTTT.

This clone was detected only once. The genes are TRBV5-5 and TRBJ2-3; no clear D. V was shortened by 6 bases and J by 0 bases, with 11 bases between the two germline ends. This CDR3 spans 14 amino acids. Germline assignment: CDR1 SGHKS and CDR2 YYEKEE (reference sequence). Written as DNA, the CDR3 is TGTGCCAGCACCCCTGAGGCGAGCACAGATACGCAGTATTTT. Residues: CASTPEASTDTQYF.

V usage is TRBV5-5 and J usage is TRBJ2-1; D unclear. This CDR3 is built from 12 residues. Germline V gives CDR1 SGHKS, CDR2 YYEKEE (reference sequence). Trimming removed 7 bases at V and 3 bases at J, with 8 bases between. In DNA form, the CDR3 reads TGTGCCAGCGAACAGAACTACAATGAGCAGTTCTTC. Its protein product is CASEQNYNEQFF. Full variable domain (outside the CDR3, taken from reference TRBV5-5 and TRBJ2-1): DAGVTQSPTHLIKTRGQQVTLRCSPISGHKSVSWYQQVLGQGPQFIFQYYEKEERGRGNFPDRFSARQFPNYSSELNVNALLLGDSALYLCASEQNYNEQFFGPGTRLTVL.

The rearrangement links TRBV12-3 or TRBV12-4 to TRBJ1-3; D unresolved. This CDR3 has 12 amino acids. V lost 6 bases and J lost 7, with 10 bases in between. DNA for the CDR3: TGTGCCAGCAGCTTCCATGTCAACACCATATATTTT. Translated: CASSFHVNTIYF.

The chain links TRBV4-3 to TRBJ1-1, with TRBD1 matching over 7 bases. J was trimmed by 7 bases and V by 0 bases; bases with no gene match: 17. The CDR3 covers 18 residues. Germline-derived CDR1 and CDR2 are LGHNA and YSLEER. The CDR3 bases are TGCGCCAGCAGCCAAGACCCATCTCCGCAAGACAGGGTAAATGAAGCTTTCTTT. This gives the protein CASSQDPSPQDRVNEAFF.

The chain employs TRBV5-4 and TRBJ1-1; 12 bases agree with TRBD1. J lost 4 bases, V lost 4 bases, and 5 bases had no gene match. The V gene's germline CDR1 is SGHNT and CDR2 YYREEE (reference sequence). The CDR3 loop spans 15 amino acids. CDR3 region: CASSGTGQGATEAFF. Here the CDR3 DNA reads TGTGCCAGCAGCGGGACGGGACAGGGGGCCACTGAAGCTTTCTTT.

In this sample, this clone turned up a few times. This rearrangement joins TRBV21-1 to TRBJ1-5; TRBD1, as called in the table, went unchecked against the DNA. TRBV21-1 is tagged as a pseudogene. This CDR3 is 19 amino acids long. DNA of the CDR3: TGTGCCAGCAGCTCAAGAGGGACAGGGGGCGCATATAGCAATCAGCCCCAGCATTTT. Its translation is CASSSRGTGGAYSNQPQHF.

V usage is TRBV15 and J usage is TRBJ2-1; 11 bases are a match to TRBD1. Germline V gives CDR1 LNHNV, CDR2 YYDKDF (reference sequence). Losses at the gene ends were 3 bases for V and 10 bases for J; bases not matched to a gene: 17. CDR3 length: 18 residues. The CDR3 coding sequence is TGTGCCACCAGCAGTCTAACAGGGGCCGGGACAGGGGGTCGGGAGCAGTTCTTC. This translates into CATSSLTGAGTGGREQFF.

This clone was picked up a small number of times. CDR3 coding DNA: TGTGCCAGCTCCCAGGACAGGGTATTAACACCCCTCCACTTT. It specifies CASSQDRVLTPLHF. This sequence joins TRBV18 and TRBJ1-6; 8 bases line up with TRBD1. This CDR3 has 14 residues. Germline loops: CDR1 KGHSH, CDR2 LQKENI. Trimming removed 6 bases from V and 11 bases from J; junction bases left unmatched: 9.

This clone was counted only a few times. CDR3 in amino acids: CASSEIDRHNEKLFF. As DNA, the CDR3 is TGTGCCAGCAGTGAAATAGACAGACATAATGAAAAACTGTTTTTT. The rearrangement joins TRBV25-1 to TRBJ1-4; tentatively, D is TRBD1 (5 bases). Germline V CDR1 and CDR2: MGHDK, SYGVNS. The CDR3 is 15 residues long. Trimming pared 2 bases from V and 4 bases from J, leaving 11 bases between.

DNA for the CDR3: TGCGCCAGCAGCGGCGGGCGGACCGGGGAGCTGTTTTTT. Amino acids: CASSGGRTGELFF. The chain joins TRBV5-1 to TRBJ2-2; the D gene is possibly TRBD2 (5 bases). The CDR3 is 13 amino acids. The V end lost 4 bases, the J end lost 5 bases, and 9 bases lay between the germline ends. Per germline, CDR1 SGHRS and CDR2 YFSETQ.

The V call is TRBV5-1, the J call TRBJ1-1, with 10 positions matching TRBD1. In germline, CDR1 is SGHRS, CDR2 YFSETQ. The CDR3 extends over 14 amino acids. The V gene end was trimmed by 4 bases and the J gene end by 10 bases; junction bases not matched to a gene: 10. CDR3 amino acids: CASSRQGAKEGAFF. DNA for the CDR3: TGCGCCAGCAGCCGACAGGGGGCTAAGGAGGGAGCTTTCTTT.

The chain joins TRBV6-6 to TRBJ1-2; D not resolved. V lost 5 bases and J 2 bases, leaving 9 bases between the germline ends. Germline CDR1 MNHNY, CDR2 SVGAGI (reference sequence). The CDR3 covers 13 residues. This chain's CDR3 is CASSPMENYGYTF. The CDR3 DNA reads as TGTGCCAGCAGTCCCATGGAGAACTATGGCTACACCTTC.

This clone turned up a few times. The chain uses TRBV7-2 and TRBJ2-3; D is ambiguous. V dropped 5 bases and J dropped 2 bases, with 17 bases sitting between them. The CDR3 sequence is 16 residues long. CDR1 is SGHTA and CDR2 is FQGNSA in the germline V gene. The CDR3 here is CASSRLDVVITDTQYF. The CDR3 nucleotides are TGTGCCAGCAGCAGGCTAGATGTTGTCATCACAGATACGCAGTATTTT.

Written as DNA, the CDR3 is TGTGCCATTGGGACTAGCGGCCACAATGAGCAGTTCTTC. Its translation is CAIGTSGHNEQFF. The rearrangement uses TRBV27 and TRBJ2-1, with 11 bases matching TRBD2. The germline V gene encodes CDR1 MNHEY and CDR2 SMNVEV (reference sequence). Trimming took 10 bases from V and 5 from J; bases not matched to a gene: 4. The length of the CDR3 is 13 residues.

The chain joins TRBV28 to TRBJ2-6, with D unclear. V was pared by 8 bases and J by 0 bases, with 11 bases between. The CDR3 is made up of 15 amino acids. Germline V lookup: CDR1 MDHEN, CDR2 SYDVKM. In nucleotides, the CDR3 is TGTGCCAGCGGAGCAGGCCCCTCTGGGGCCAACGTCCTGACTTTC. It is translated as CASGAGPSGANVLTF.